The 13 T cell receptor beta chains below were found in one sample sequenced in a study of blood T cell repertoires in COVID-19. This table comes from immunoSEQ multiplex PCR, and its TCRdb copy is limited to in-frame clones, with some not included. The data contain approximately 670,000 clones, approximately 90% of them singletons. Sequenced input: peripheral blood. Source of these receptors: a woman aged 18 to 35 with acute or convalescent COVID-19.

This clone was seen once. The rearrangement joins TRBV27 to TRBJ1-6; perhaps TRBD1 as D (6 bases). Deletions cut 7 bases from V and 8 bases from J, with 9 bases between. Per germline, CDR1 MNHEY and CDR2 SMNVEV (reference sequence). The CDR3 extends over 12 amino acids. The CDR3 DNA sequence: TGTGCCAGCACACAGGGTTATTCACCCCTCCACTTT. Its translation: CASTQGYSPLHF.

The chain combines TRBV25-1 with TRBJ1-3; possible D gene TRBD1, 5 bases. Trimming took 2 bases from V and 3 from J, leaving 8 bases between them. The CDR3 is made up of 14 amino acids. Germline V lookup: CDR1 MGHDK, CDR2 SYGVNS. DNA of the CDR3: TGTGCCAGCAGTGAAGCAGGGATTGGAAACACCATATATTTT. Translating it yields CASSEAGIGNTIYF. Full variable domain (rest looked up from reference TRBV25-1 and TRBJ1-3): EADIYQTPRYLVIGTGKKITLECSQTMGHDKMYWYQQDPGMELHLIHYSYGVNSTEKGDLSSESTVSRIRTEHFPLTLESARPSHTSQYLCASSEAGIGNTIYFGEGSWLTVV.

This clone came up once. The chain employs TRBV6-5 and TRBJ2-1; 8 bases match TRBD2. Germline lookup yields CDR1 MNHEY and CDR2 SVGAGI. V shed 0 bases and J 6 bases; nucleotides not matched to a gene: 7. CDR3 size: 16 residues. The CDR3 region is CASSYSRRGAINEQFF. As DNA, the CDR3 is TGTGCCAGCAGTTACTCGCGGCGGGGGGCTATCAATGAGCAGTTCTTC.

The rearrangement joins TRBV6-5 to TRBJ2-1; 7 nucleotides align to TRBD2. Germline assignment: CDR1 MNHEY and CDR2 SVGAGI. This CDR3 is 16 amino acids long. The V segment lost 0 bases and the J segment 3 bases; nucleotides outside the gene matches: 5. The CDR3 sequence: CASSYSSSGFYNEQFF. The CDR3 nucleotides are TGTGCCAGCAGTTACTCGTCTAGCGGTTTCTACAATGAGCAGTTCTTC.

The chain couples TRBV7-9 to TRBJ1-3, with 8 positions matching TRBD1. Per the germline V gene, CDR1 is SEHNR and CDR2 is FQNEAQ (reference sequence). V lost 1 base and J lost 1; bases outside the gene matches: 0. This CDR3 spans 15 amino acids. CDR3 protein: CASSLGTGSGNTIYF. The CDR3 coding sequence is TGTGCCAGCAGCTTAGGGACAGGGTCTGGAAACACCATATATTTT.

This clone was observed a few times. The chain uses TRBV5-4 and TRBJ1-2; no definite D call. The germline V and J ends were trimmed by 0 bases and 1 base, with 7 bases remaining between them. CDR3 length: 14 residues. Per germline, CDR1 SGHNT and CDR2 YYREEE (reference sequence). CDR3 sequence reads: CASSLEPLNYGYTF. CDR3 coding DNA: TGTGCCAGCAGCTTGGAGCCTCTTAACTATGGCTACACCTTC. Filled out from reference TRBV5-4 and TRBJ1-2, the complete variable domain reads ETGVTQSPTHLIKTRGQQVTLRCSSQSGHNTVSWYQQALGQGPQFIFQYYREEENGRGNFPPRFSGLQFPNYSSELNVNALELDDSALYLCASSLEPLNYGYTFGSGTRLTVV.

The chain couples TRBV23-1 to TRBJ1-5; D is ambiguous. TRBV23-1 is known as an ORF, though its function is uncertain. CDR3 length: 18 residues. Trimming removed 1 base from V and 2 bases from J, with 18 bases in between. Here the CDR3 reads CASSQWAILEMGNQPQHF. In nucleotides, the CDR3 is TGCGCCAGCAGTCAATGGGCAATTCTGGAAATGGGCAATCAGCCCCAGCATTTT.

The chain joins TRBV7-9 to TRBJ2-1, with 13 bases fitting TRBD2. This CDR3 comprises 17 residues. Germline CDR1 and CDR2: SEHNR and FQNEAQ (reference sequence). After removal of 0 bases from V and 3 bases from J, the junction contained 2 bases not matched to a gene. CDR3 residues: CASSLAGLAGIYNEQFF. The CDR3 DNA follows: TGTGCCAGCAGCTTAGCGGGACTAGCGGGGATCTACAATGAGCAGTTCTTC.

This clone was detected only once. The genes are TRBV2 and TRBJ2-1; 9 positions match TRBD1. The CDR3 is made up of 16 amino acids. The junction had 10 bases not matched to a gene; V was cut back by 4 bases and J by 6 bases. CDR1 is SNHLY, CDR2 FYNNEI, per germline. CDR3 DNA: TGTGCCAGCAGTGCAAACATAGACAGGGGGGTCAATGAGCAGTTCTTC. Amino acids: CASSANIDRGVNEQFF.

This chain connects TRBV3-1 (or the pseudogene TRBV3-2) to TRBJ2-7; maybe TRBD2 (5 bases). CDR3 length: 16 amino acids. From germline, CDR1 is LGHDT and CDR2 YNNKEL (reference sequence). V dropped 4 bases and J dropped 7 bases, with 23 bases sitting between them. CDR3 in DNA: TGTGCCAGCAGCCCCACTAGGGTAGGGAGTGACTGGGAGCAGTACTTC. It encodes CASSPTRVGSDWEQYF.

This clone appeared a single time. This sequence joins TRBV5-1 and TRBJ2-1, with D possibly TRBD1 on 5 matching bases. CDR3 length equals 11 residues. Germline V gene lookup returns CDR1 SGHRS and CDR2 YFSETQ. With 1 base removed from V and 9 bases from J, the gap between germline ends came to 5 bases. The CDR3 here is CASSLRGEQFF. In DNA, the CDR3 is TGCGCCAGCAGCTTGAGGGGTGAGCAGTTCTTC.

The rearrangement joins TRBV7-2 to TRBJ1-1; 7 nucleotides line up with TRBD1. The CDR3 is made up of 15 amino acids. Germline V gene lookup returns CDR1 SGHTA and CDR2 FQGNSA. With 5 bases clipped from V and 6 bases from J, the junction kept 12 bases outside the gene matches. The CDR3 nucleotides are TGTGCCAGCAGCCCACGCTACAGGGGACAAGCTGAAGCTTTCTTT. This encodes CASSPRYRGQAEAFF.

This rearrangement joins TRBV25-1 to TRBJ1-2, with D possibly being TRBD1 (6 bases). The CDR3 runs 12 residues. Trimming cost V 10 bases and J 8 bases, with 17 bases left between them. The germline CDR1 and CDR2 sequences are MGHDK and SYGVNS. CDR3 nucleotide sequence: TGTGCCACCGAGGGACACCTAGGCGGCTACACCTTC. Protein: CATEGHLGGYTF.